Listed below are T cell receptor beta chains from one sample, sequenced in a study of post-analysis software for immune sequencing data. TCRdb redid the calling of the PCR reads with MiXCR, one entry per CDR3 protein. The sample comprises 350,000 to 500,000 distinct CDR3 sequences, about 39% of which are singletons, and approximately 7.1% rests with the top ten. Sequencing used blood. These receptors all come from a girl aged 2-10 years with multiple sclerosis. CDR3s include the opening cysteine and the closing phenylalanine or tryptophan. The order of the fields is D gene, clone size, V gene, J gene, CDR3 protein, CDR3 DNA. A D gene is named only where the DNA matches it firmly. The size field is filled for only some rows; it gives once, few, many or a size class.

d_call: TRBD1
clone_size: .
v_call: TRBV12-3/TRBV12-4
j_call: TRBJ1-1
cdr3_aa: CASTGVAGEAFF
cdr3_nt: TGTGCCAGTACAGGGGTGGCGGGTGAAGCTTTCTTT

d_call: TRBD1
clone_size: .
v_call: TRBV6-6
j_call: TRBJ1-6
cdr3_aa: CASSYSTRGQYNSPLHF
cdr3_nt: TGTGCCAGCAGTTACTCTACACGGGGACAGTATAATTCACCCCTCCACTTT

d_call: .
clone_size: .
v_call: TRBV9
j_call: TRBJ2-3
cdr3_aa: CASSVASGPYFTDTQYF
cdr3_nt: TGTGCCAGCAGCGTAGCTTCGGGGCCCTACTTCACAGATACGCAGTATTTT

d_call: .
clone_size: .
v_call: TRBV12-3/TRBV12-4
j_call: TRBJ2-1
cdr3_aa: CASSFYGGGANEQFF
cdr3_nt: TGTGCCAGCAGTTTTTATGGGGGGGGGGCCAATGAGCAGTTCTTC

d_call: TRBD1
clone_size: .
v_call: TRBV6-5
j_call: TRBJ1-4
cdr3_aa: CASSYGRWTGEREKLFF
cdr3_nt: TGTGCCAGCAGCTACGGTCGTTGGACAGGGGAACGGGAAAAACTGTTTTTT

d_call: .
clone_size: .
v_call: TRBV29-1
j_call: TRBJ1-5
cdr3_aa: CSVVFRGPNSNQPQHF
cdr3_nt: TGCAGCGTTGTGTTCAGGGGACCCAATAGCAATCAGCCCCAGCATTTT

d_call: .
clone_size: .
v_call: TRBV24-1
j_call: TRBJ2-3
cdr3_aa: CATSDLNTDTQYF
cdr3_nt: TGTGCCACCAGTGACCTCAATACAGATACGCAGTATTTT

d_call: TRBD2
clone_size: .
v_call: TRBV5-1
j_call: TRBJ2-1
cdr3_aa: CASSLAPLAGGSEQFF
cdr3_nt: TGCGCCAGCAGCTTGGCCCCACTAGCGGGGGGAAGTGAGCAGTTCTTC

d_call: .
clone_size: .
v_call: TRBV5-1
j_call: TRBJ1-6
cdr3_aa: CASRVRGGDSPLHF
cdr3_nt: TGCGCCAGCCGGGTTAGAGGAGGTGATTCACCCCTCCACTTT

d_call: TRBD1
clone_size: .
v_call: TRBV5-5
j_call: TRBJ1-5
cdr3_aa: CASSLVTGARNQPQHF
cdr3_nt: TGTGCCAGCAGCTTGGTAACAGGGGCGCGAAATCAGCCCCAGCATTTT

d_call: TRBD2
clone_size: few
v_call: TRBV4-3
j_call: TRBJ2-5
cdr3_aa: CASSQDGIGGREGQYF
cdr3_nt: TGCGCCAGCAGCCAAGACGGTATCGGCGGGAGGGAGGGGCAGTACTTC

d_call: .
clone_size: .
v_call: TRBV20-1
j_call: TRBJ1-2
cdr3_aa: CSFRDNNYGYTF
cdr3_nt: TGCAGTTTTAGAGATAACAACTATGGCTACACCTTC

d_call: .
clone_size: .
v_call: TRBV18
j_call: TRBJ1-1
cdr3_aa: CASSPLGEREAFF
cdr3_nt: TGTGCCAGCTCACCTCTGGGGGAAAGGGAAGCTTTCTTT

d_call: .
clone_size: .
v_call: TRBV5-1
j_call: TRBJ1-4
cdr3_aa: CASSIESPIGELFF
cdr3_nt: TGCGCCAGCAGCATCGAGAGCCCCATCGGGGAACTGTTTTTT

d_call: TRBD2
clone_size: .
v_call: TRBV29-1
j_call: TRBJ2-7
cdr3_aa: CSGLTSEVGEQYF
cdr3_nt: TGCAGCGGACTGACTAGCGAGGTGGGCGAGCAGTACTTC

d_call: .
clone_size: .
v_call: TRBV29-1
j_call: TRBJ2-1
cdr3_aa: CSVQGSPYNEQFF
cdr3_nt: TGCAGCGTTCAAGGTAGTCCCTACAATGAGCAGTTCTTC

d_call: .
clone_size: .
v_call: TRBV9
j_call: TRBJ1-1
cdr3_aa: CASSARSGFMNTEAFF
cdr3_nt: TGTGCCAGCAGCGCCCGCTCCGGATTCATGAACACTGAAGCTTTCTTT

d_call: .
clone_size: few
v_call: TRBV15
j_call: TRBJ2-1
cdr3_aa: CATSEGASNEQFF
cdr3_nt: TGTGCCACCTCGGAGGGGGCGTCTAATGAGCAGTTCTTC

d_call: TRBD1
clone_size: .
v_call: TRBV11-2
j_call: TRBJ2-5
cdr3_aa: CASSIDRGQETQYF
cdr3_nt: TGTGCCAGCAGTATCGACAGGGGGCAAGAGACCCAGTACTTC

d_call: .
clone_size: few
v_call: TRBV28
j_call: TRBJ2-7
cdr3_aa: CASSSLGGQVYEQYF
cdr3_nt: TGTGCCAGCAGTTCTCTAGGGGGACAAGTATACGAGCAGTACTTC

d_call: .
clone_size: .
v_call: TRBV20-1
j_call: TRBJ2-5
cdr3_aa: CSGGKQETQYF
cdr3_nt: TGCAGTGGTGGCAAACAAGAGACCCAGTACTTC

d_call: .
clone_size: few
v_call: TRBV20-1
j_call: TRBJ2-1
cdr3_aa: CSAHATSYNEQFF
cdr3_nt: TGCAGTGCTCATGCAACCTCCTACAATGAGCAGTTCTTC

d_call: .
clone_size: .
v_call: TRBV7-2
j_call: TRBJ2-1
cdr3_aa: CASSRPNGGVVVNEQFF
cdr3_nt: TGTGCCAGCAGCCGCCCAAATGGAGGGGTTGTTGTCAATGAGCAGTTCTTC

d_call: .
clone_size: .
v_call: TRBV30
j_call: TRBJ2-1
cdr3_aa: CAWSGGQRGQFF
cdr3_nt: TGTGCCTGGAGTGGTGGCCAGCGTGGGCAGTTCTTC

d_call: .
clone_size: .
v_call: TRBV5-5
j_call: TRBJ2-5
cdr3_aa: CASSLGPRGQETQYF
cdr3_nt: TGTGCCAGCAGCTTGGGTCCGAGGGGCCAAGAGACCCAGTACTTC

d_call: .
clone_size: few
v_call: TRBV29-1
j_call: TRBJ1-2
cdr3_aa: CSVWVAGSYGYTF
cdr3_nt: TGCAGCGTTTGGGTCGCAGGGAGCTATGGCTACACCTTC

d_call: .
clone_size: .
v_call: TRBV7-6
j_call: TRBJ2-7
cdr3_aa: CASSHPSGTSYEQYF
cdr3_nt: TGTGCCAGCAGCCACCCCAGTGGGACATCCTACGAGCAGTACTTC

d_call: .
clone_size: few
v_call: TRBV12-3/TRBV12-4
j_call: TRBJ1-2
cdr3_aa: CASSQRTGSVTANYGYTF
cdr3_nt: TGTGCCAGCAGCCAACGCACTGGGTCTGTCACCGCTAACTATGGCTACACCTTC

d_call: .
clone_size: .
v_call: TRBV27
j_call: TRBJ2-7
cdr3_aa: CASSYSWQSSYEQYF
cdr3_nt: TGTGCCAGCAGTTATTCGTGGCAGAGCTCCTACGAGCAGTACTTC

d_call: .
clone_size: .
v_call: TRBV7-2
j_call: TRBJ2-5
cdr3_aa: CASSFEGMETQYF
cdr3_nt: TGTGCCAGCAGCTTCGAGGGCATGGAGACCCAGTACTTC

d_call: TRBD1
clone_size: .
v_call: TRBV12-3/TRBV12-4
j_call: TRBJ1-2
cdr3_aa: CASSRPGGGYTF
cdr3_nt: TGTGCCAGCAGTCGACCAGGGGGCGGCTACACCTTC

d_call: .
clone_size: many
v_call: TRBV29-1
j_call: TRBJ2-5
cdr3_aa: CSVVPGETQYF
cdr3_nt: TGCAGCGTCGTGCCGGGGGAGACCCAGTACTTC

d_call: TRBD2
clone_size: once
v_call: TRBV20-1
j_call: TRBJ2-3
cdr3_aa: CSAKIAGGSTDTQYF
cdr3_nt: TGCAGTGCAAAGATAGCGGGAGGGAGCACAGATACGCAGTATTTT

d_call: .
clone_size: .
v_call: TRBV5-1
j_call: TRBJ2-5
cdr3_aa: CASSLGDGITRETQYF
cdr3_nt: TGCGCCAGCAGCTTGGGGGATGGCATAACAAGAGAGACCCAGTACTTC

d_call: .
clone_size: .
v_call: TRBV24-1
j_call: TRBJ2-5
cdr3_aa: CATSDTTAQETQYF
cdr3_nt: TGTGCCACCAGTGATACGACAGCCCAAGAGACCCAGTACTTC